Each of the 14 T cell receptor beta chains below was sequenced from the same sample in a study of blood T cell repertoires in COVID-19. The method was immunoSEQ multiplex PCR; TCRdb's version includes in-frame clones alone and lacks a portion of them. The sample consists of around 120,000 clones, around 91% of them appearing once. The specimen was peripheral blood. These TCRs come from a woman in her sixties or seventies with COVID-19, enrolled during active disease.

About this clone: At one end, the junction sequence differs from germline, possibly due to a read error. This chain uses TRBV6-2 or TRBV6-3 with TRBJ2-5; 12 bases are shared with TRBD2. The CDR3 sequence is 18 residues long. Germline values: CDR1 MNHEY, CDR2 SVGEGT. The CDR3 coding sequence is TGTGCCAGCAGTCACTCCTTAGGACTAGCGGGGCTCCGAGAGACCCAGTACTTC. Protein product: CASSHSLGLAGLRETQYF.

The chain carries TRBV7-2 and TRBJ2-7; TRBD2 matches at 9 bases. The CDR3 covers 15 residues. Unmatched junction bases numbered 5, after V lost 5 bases and J lost 0 bases. Germline V gene lookup returns CDR1 SGHTA and CDR2 FQGNSA. The CDR3 DNA reads as TGTGCCAGCAGCCTTAGCGGGGGTGGCTCCTACGAGCAGTACTTC. Translated: CASSLSGGGSYEQYF.

As concerns this clone: A read error may produce the germline difference seen at one junction end. The V call is TRBV28, the J call TRBJ2-5; tentative D call: TRBD2 (6 bases). The CDR3 loop spans 12 amino acids. CDR1 is MDHEN, CDR2 SYDVKM, per germline. The CDR3 loop reads CASSLPGEAQYF. In DNA, the CDR3 is TGTGCCAGCAGTTTGCCGGGAGAGGCCCAGTACTTC.

As for this clone: This specimen includes other DNA sequences encoding the same CDR3. The rearrangement joins TRBV5-8 to TRBJ2-1; a weak D match, TRBD2 (5 bases). Trimming left V 0 bases short and J 0 bases short, with 7 bases between. The germline V gene has CDR1 SGHTS and CDR2 YDEGEE. The CDR3 loop spans 15 amino acids. The CDR3 DNA reads TGTGCCAGCAGCTTGGGGAGGAGCTCCTACAATGAGCAGTTCTTC. It codes for CASSLGRSSYNEQFF.

This chain joins TRBV7-3 and TRBJ1-6, with 10 bases that match TRBD1. From germline, CDR1 is SGHTA and CDR2 FQGTGA. The length of the CDR3 is 17 residues. V dropped 2 bases and J dropped 8; count of bases not matched to a gene: 9. Here the CDR3 DNA reads TGTGCCAGCAGCTTAGCCCCCAGGACAGGGGGGGATTCACCCCTCCACTTT. It is translated as CASSLAPRTGGDSPLHF.

The chain recombines TRBV19 with TRBJ2-2, with 7 bases fitting TRBD2. V lost 4 bases to trimming and J lost 3 bases; unmatched junction nucleotides: 8. Germline CDR1 and CDR2: LNHDA and SQIVND (reference sequence). The CDR3 extends over 16 amino acids. The CDR3 DNA reads as TGTGCCAGTAGTACCCGGGGAGGGGCGTACACCGGGGAGCTGTTTTTT. Translating it yields CASSTRGGAYTGELFF.

V is TRBV19 and J is TRBJ2-1; 12 bases line up with TRBD2. V trimming: 3 bases; J trimming: 7 bases; junction bases outside the gene matches: 10. Germline V gene data show CDR1 as LNHDA and CDR2 as SQIVND (reference sequence). The CDR3 covers 17 residues. Here the CDR3 reads CASSMTSGGQGGNEQFF. DNA for the CDR3: TGTGCCAGTAGTATGACTAGCGGGGGTCAAGGGGGGAATGAGCAGTTCTTC. Together with reference TRBV19 and TRBJ2-1, the CDR3 gives the full variable domain: DGGITQSPKYLFRKEGQNVTLSCEQNLNHDAMYWYRQDPGQGLRLIYYSQIVNDFQKGDIAEGYSVSREKKESFPLTVTSAQKNPTAFYLCASSMTSGGQGGNEQFFGPGTRLTVL.

The chain employs TRBV4-3 and TRBJ2-7, with a weak D call TRBD1 (5 bases). Per germline, CDR1 LGHNA and CDR2 YSLEER. The germline V and J ends were trimmed by 2 bases and 2 bases, with 10 bases remaining between them. The CDR3 has 14 residues. The CDR3 here is CASSQTPGPYEQYF. In DNA, the CDR3 is TGCGCCAGCAGCCAAACTCCAGGGCCCTACGAGCAGTACTTC.

In nucleotides, the CDR3 is TGTGCCAGCAGCGACTACCGACAGGACGTTTCCTACGAGCAGTACTTC. Its protein product is CASSDYRQDVSYEQYF. This chain uses TRBV5-6 with TRBJ2-7, with a weak D call TRBD1 (6 bases). Germline V CDR1 and CDR2: SGHDT, YYEEEE. The V and J ends lost 4 bases and 1 base respectively, with 18 bases between them. The CDR3 length is 16 residues. Complete variable domain (other parts from reference TRBV5-6 and TRBJ2-7): DAGVTQSPTHLIKTRGQQVTLRCSPKSGHDTVSWYQQALGQGPQFIFQYYEEEERQRGNFPDRFSGHQFPNYSSELNVNALLLGDSALYLCASSDYRQDVSYEQYFGPGTRLTVT.

This clone was picked up one time. The chain links TRBV27 to TRBJ1-6, with D perhaps TRBD1 (5 bases). CDR1 is MNHEY, CDR2 SMNVEV, per germline (reference sequence). This CDR3 comprises 15 residues. V lost 3 bases and J 7 bases, leaving 13 bases between the germline ends. This CDR3 reads CASSLGFSGNSPLHF. The CDR3 region has the DNA TGTGCCAGCAGTTTGGGGTTTTCAGGGAATTCACCCCTCCACTTT.

The chain combines TRBV11-2 with TRBJ2-5; D gene ambiguous. Germline CDR1 and CDR2: SGHAT and FQNNGV. Trimming took off 1 base at V and 5 bases at J, with 8 bases between the two ends. There are 13 residues in the CDR3. CDR3 in DNA: TGTGCCAGCAGCTTAGCCCTCCGGGAGACCCAGTACTTC. Amino acids: CASSLALRETQYF.

The V call is TRBV18, the J call TRBJ1-2; 7 positions match TRBD1. Per germline, CDR1 KGHSH and CDR2 LQKENI. J lost 6 bases, V lost 2 bases, and 6 bases had no gene match. The CDR3 is 14 residues long. DNA of the CDR3: TGTGCCAGCTCACCAGGTTGGCAGGGGGATGGCTACACCTTC. Its protein product is CASSPGWQGDGYTF.

The chain carries TRBV24-1 and TRBJ1-1, with D unclear. The CDR3 is made up of 13 amino acids. V was shortened by 4 bases and J by 2 bases, with 7 bases between the two germline ends. The germline V gene has CDR1 KGHDR and CDR2 SFDVKD. CDR3 sequence: CATSDAHNTEAFF. The CDR3 DNA follows: TGTGCCACCAGTGACGCACATAACACTGAAGCTTTCTTT.

This chain connects TRBV6-6 to TRBJ1-3; 8 nucleotides match TRBD1. The CDR3 loop spans 16 amino acids. J lost 2 bases, V lost 6 bases, and 9 bases had no gene match. Germline V gene data show CDR1 as MNHNY and CDR2 as SVGAGI (reference sequence). CDR3 loop: CASSSRPTGAGNTIYF. CDR3 bases: TGTGCCAGCAGCTCACGGCCGACAGGGGCTGGAAACACCATATATTTT.